Included here is one T cell receptor (beta chain) sequence, with context. Its antigen remains unidentified. This entry is derived from a study of cytomegalovirus exposure and HLA in healthy donors. General study points: One cluster of highly shared sequence variants probably arose as a sequencing artifact.

The primer mix had 60 Vbeta and 13 Jbeta primers. Sequencing used immunoSEQ multiplex PCR; TCRdb keeps in-frame clones, though not all of them. The data show over 200,000 clones, around 80% seen once. Germline V gives CDR1 MNHEY, CDR2 SVGAGI. The CDR3 sequence is 16 residues long. Trimming took 0 bases from V and 6 from J; bases not matched to a gene: 8. This sequence joins TRBV6-5 and TRBJ1-2, with 9 bases identical to TRBD1. Sequencing was performed on PBMCs. The source of this sequence is a woman between 40 and 50 years old in good health and CMV-seropositive. CDR3 sequence reads: CASSYSQSRTGDGYTF. CDR3 DNA: TGTGCCAGCAGTTACTCACAGAGTAGGACAGGGGATGGCTACACCTTC.